This entry concerns a single T cell receptor beta chain. Its cognate antigen has yet to be identified. One end of the junction is discordant with germline, which a read error may explain. The germline V gene sets CDR1 to SGDLS and CDR2 to YYNGEE. Including the terminal cysteine and phenylalanine, the CDR3 comprises 14 residues. The entry retains the CDR3 DNA only, 42 bases that are in frame from base 1. These data come from a study of blood T cell repertoires in COVID-19 (dated by TCRdb to about 2020). About the study as a whole: Samples from collaborators originated in the United States, Italy and Spain and spanned both the acute and convalescent phases of COVID-19. The prospective study material was composed of cDNA or gDNA derived from T cells, B-cell-depleted T cells, or PBMCs. The dataset comprised deeply sampled blood TCRbeta repertoires from subjects exposed to, actively infected with, or recovered from COVID-19. The repertoires were released in a freely available public database intended as a resource for research on the immune response to SARS-CoV-2. The samples were drawn from the first 160 participants of the ongoing ImmuneRACE study and from about 1,200 subjects provided by 6 global collaborators. The sample metadata nearly always contained a de-identified subject ID, COVID-19 status, age in years and sex. Where available, HLA class I and class II types were obtained from metadata supplied by the sample provider rather than from assay-based typing.

Each collaborating institution followed its own protocols to collect whole blood in K2EDTA tubes. For TCRbeta analysis, collaborator samples were shipped as frozen whole blood, as isolated PBMCs, or as DNA extracted from either sample type. Broad study findings and their caveats: How much clinical and demographic metadata was included differed by source and by participant, and the metadata was provided uncurated.

The immunoSEQ Assay, a bias-controlled multiplex PCR, was used to amplify TCRbeta CDR3 regions from genomic DNA. For the original study's pipeline: Within the assay, amplification of reference gene primers was used to estimate how many nucleated cells each sample contained. To quantify the absolute abundance of each unique TCRbeta CDR3 rearrangement, sequence reads were collapsed and filtered. Productive Simpson clonality was computed per sample as the square root of Simpson's diversity index over productive rearrangements. The immuneACCESS repertoire file appears here via TCRdb, limited to in-frame rearrangements. These files lack a portion of the clones; in checked studies, under half of the deficit traces to unresolved V genes, and the cause of the others is not known. For V, J and clone size, that table is used; D and trimming come from the DNA. The sample yields roughly 80,000 clones; just over 85% were counted once. Of the sample, more than 4.5% falls within the top ten clones.

Recombination linked TRBV9 to TRBJ2-6; 10 junctional bases match TRBD2. Sequencing was carried out using peripheral blood. The TCR sequence derives from an elderly woman with acute or convalescent COVID-19. The CDR3 region: CASSASGGDNVLTF. DNA sequence: TGTGCCAGCAGCGCGAGCGGGGGGGACAACGTCCTGACTTTC.